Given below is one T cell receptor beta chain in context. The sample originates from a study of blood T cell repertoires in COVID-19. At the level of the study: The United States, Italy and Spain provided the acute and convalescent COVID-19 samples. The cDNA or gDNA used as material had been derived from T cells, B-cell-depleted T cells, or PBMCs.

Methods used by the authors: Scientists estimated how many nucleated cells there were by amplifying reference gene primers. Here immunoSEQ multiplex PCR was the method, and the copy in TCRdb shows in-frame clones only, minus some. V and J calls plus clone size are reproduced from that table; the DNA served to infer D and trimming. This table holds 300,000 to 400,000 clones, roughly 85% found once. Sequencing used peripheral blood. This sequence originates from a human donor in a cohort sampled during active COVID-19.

The CDR3 nucleotides are TGTGCCAGCAGCCAAGGAAAACGGTCGAACACCGGGGAGCTGTTTTTT. Translated: CASSQGKRSNTGELFF. The chain carries TRBV14 and TRBJ2-2; D is ambiguous. The V end lost 1 base, the J end lost 0 bases, and 9 bases lay between the germline ends. The CDR3 has 16 amino acids. Germline lookup yields CDR1 SGHDN and CDR2 FVKESK.